This entry lists 6 T cell receptor beta chains sequenced from one sample in a study of cytomegalovirus exposure and HLA in healthy donors. Researchers ran the PCR with 60 Vbeta and 13 Jbeta primers. Some clones are missing from TCRdb's copy, which holds only in-frame ones; the method was immunoSEQ multiplex PCR. The repertoire holds approximately 260,000 clones, about four fifths seen once, with about 2% in the top ten. The sample taken for sequencing was PBMCs. These receptors were taken from a middle-aged woman in good health and CMV-seropositive.

V is TRBV7-9 and J is TRBJ1-6; the match to TRBD1 covers 9 bases. The CDR3 is 14 amino acids. The germline CDR1 and CDR2 sequences are SEHNR and FQNEAQ (reference sequence). The V gene end was trimmed by 5 bases and the J gene end by 11 bases; junction bases not matched to a gene: 7. As DNA, the CDR3 is TGTGCCAGCAGCGATGGACAGGGGAGGACACCCCTCCACTTT. This sequence encodes CASSDGQGRTPLHF.

V usage is TRBV27 and J usage is TRBJ2-3, with a tentative D call TRBD2 (6 bases). CDR1 MNHEY and CDR2 SMNVEV come from the germline V gene (reference sequence). The CDR3 spans 13 residues. Trimming pared 5 bases from V and 3 bases from J, leaving 9 bases between. The chain's CDR3 is CASSARGTDTQYF. The CDR3 coding sequence is TGTGCCAGCAGTGCCCGGGGGACAGATACGCAGTATTTT.

The genes are TRBV13 and TRBJ1-1, with 7 bases lining up with TRBD1. The germline CDR1 and CDR2 sequences are PRHDT and FYEKMQ (reference sequence). The CDR3 runs 17 residues. The V segment lost 1 base and the J segment 1 base; nucleotides outside the gene matches: 9. The CDR3 DNA follows: TGTGCCAGCAGCTTAGCTAGGGGGACAGTCGCGAACACTGAAGCTTTCTTT. It encodes CASSLARGTVANTEAFF.

The V gene is TRBV4-2, the J gene TRBJ1-2; possible D gene TRBD1, 6 bases. Deletions cut 1 base from V and 0 bases from J, with 15 bases between. The CDR3 is 17 residues long. Germline lookup yields CDR1 LGHNA and CDR2 YNFKEQ. CDR3 protein: CASSQARGMSPNYGYTF. The DNA for the CDR3 is TGTGCCAGCAGCCAAGCAAGGGGGATGTCGCCTAACTATGGCTACACCTTC.

In its sample, this clone was seen a few times. Other nucleotide sequences in the sample specify the same CDR3. V and J are TRBV6-5 and TRBJ2-7; D might be TRBD1 (5 bases). The V gene's germline CDR1 is MNHEY and CDR2 SVGAGI. The CDR3 extends over 14 amino acids. The V end lost 0 bases, the J end lost 2 bases, and 8 bases lay between the germline ends. The DNA for the CDR3 is TGTGCCAGCAGTTACTCTAGGGGCCCCTACGAGCAGTACTTC. Amino acid sequence: CASSYSRGPYEQYF.

V is TRBV19 and J is TRBJ2-7, with D possibly matching TRBD2 (6 bases). This CDR3 comprises 16 residues. V was cut by 5 bases and J by 5 bases, with 22 bases left in between. Germline-derived CDR1 and CDR2 are LNHDA and SQIVND (reference sequence). The chain's CDR3 is CASSHSLGGKRHEQYF. The CDR3 bases are TGTGCCAGTAGTCATTCACTTGGCGGGAAGCGACACGAGCAGTACTTC.